This T cell receptor (beta chain) was found in a study of OX40 agonist ivuxolimab in advanced cancers. Study information: Males comprised approximately 81% of the group, whose mean age was approximately 60 years (range about 20 to 79). Partial responses were recorded for three patients, including one with hepatocellular carcinoma and two with cutaneous melanoma.

A note on this clone: Its antigen remains unknown.

Findings and caveats of the study: Compared with others, partial responders at 0.1-3.0 mg/kg displayed clonal expansion among the lowest. Dose levels from 0.1 to 3.0 mg/kg saw CD4+ and CD8+ blood T cells expand clonally by week 6.

Clones were read by immunoSEQ multiplex PCR, and TCRdb kept only the in-frame ones, dropping some. The profile shows about 60,000 clones, roughly nine tenths of them singletons. V lost 2 bases and J lost 5; bases outside the gene matches: 7. The CDR3 consists of 17 residues. Germline lookup yields CDR1 SGHTA and CDR2 FQGNSA. Sequenced here: CD4+ or CD8+ T cells sorted from blood, sampled in a trial of the OX40 agonist ivuxolimab. The chain joins TRBV7-2 to TRBJ2-5; TRBD2 agrees at 14 bases. The clonotype was recovered from an adult with an advanced solid tumor such as melanoma, head and neck, liver or kidney cancer. Here the CDR3 reads CASSLPPGTSGSETQYF. CDR3 nucleotide sequence: TGTGCCAGCAGCTTACCCCCTGGGACTAGCGGGAGTGAGACCCAGTACTTC.